These 18 T cell receptor beta chains were sequenced from one sample in a study of a mutant IDH1 vaccine in newly diagnosed glioma. The time point denotes: week 47, end of study. Each dose delivered 300 ug of mutant IDH1 20-mer peptide subcutaneously with imiquimod. Their target antigens are unknown. The assay was immunoSEQ multiplex PCR, and TCRdb's table has in-frame clones only and misses some. Of roughly 56,000 clones in the sample, 70% to 85% were seen once. The material sequenced was PBMCs, taken from a glioma patient whose treatment included an IDH1 peptide vaccine. These receptors originate from a woman between 40 and 55 years old with glioma. Some clones in this sample may be carry-over from other donors' samples.

CDR3 sequence (DNA): TGTGCCAGCAGCTTGGAAGGGGGCACAGATACGCAGTATTTT. It is translated as CASSLEGGTDTQYF. V usage is TRBV7-2 and J usage is TRBJ2-3; weak D call: TRBD1 (5 bases). The V gene's germline CDR1 is SGHTA and CDR2 FQGNSA. CDR3 length equals 14 residues. V was clipped by 3 bases and J by 1 base, with 8 bases between them.

Comment on this clone: The junction shows a germline mismatch at one end, possibly a read error. The chain combines TRBV18 with TRBJ2-7, with 8 bases lining up with TRBD2. Germline V lookup: CDR1 KGHSH, CDR2 LQKENI. The CDR3 is 15 amino acids. Here the CDR3 DNA reads TGTGCCAGCTCCTTCAGCGGGAGTAGGGGGTACGAGCGGTACTTC. Its translation: CASSFSGSRGYERYF.

The chain couples TRBV30 to TRBJ1-1, with D tentatively TRBD1 (5 bases). Between the trimmed V and J ends, which lost 2 bases and 10 bases, there was a span of 17 bases. This CDR3 region has 13 residues. Germline CDR1 and CDR2: GTSNPN and SVGIG (reference sequence). Here the CDR3 DNA reads TGTGCCTGGAGTTCTCAGGACAAGAACGGAGCTTTCTTT. Amino acids: CAWSSQDKNGAFF.

There are a few counts of this clone. The chain has TRBV5-1 and TRBJ2-7, with 9 bases matching TRBD1. Trimming at V came to 5 bases and at J to 4 bases, leaving 10 bases not matched to a gene. The CDR3 has 15 amino acids. The germline CDR1 and CDR2 sequences are SGHRS and YFSETQ. This chain's CDR3 is CASRSSTGGDYEQYF. The CDR3 coding sequence is TGCGCCAGCAGGTCTTCGACAGGGGGTGATTACGAGCAGTACTTC.

This clone was observed a few times. This rearrangement joins TRBV7-2 to TRBJ2-2; D call uncertain. CDR1 is SGHTA, CDR2 FQGNSA, per germline. Trimming took 5 bases from V and 8 from J, leaving 6 bases between them. The CDR3 is made up of 11 amino acids. The CDR3 sequence is CASSRGGELFF. In nucleotides, the CDR3 is TGTGCCAGCAGCAGAGGAGGGGAGCTGTTTTTT.

The chain joins TRBV2 to TRBJ1-4; unclear D gene. CDR3 length: 13 residues. Trimming took 10 bases from V and 6 from J, leaving 15 bases between them. Germline lookup yields CDR1 SNHLY and CDR2 FYNNEI. CDR3 bases: TGTGCCACAGAGTCGGGAGGGTATGAAAAACTGTTTTTT. This encodes CATESGGYEKLFF.

This rearrangement joins TRBV30 to TRBJ1-1; D unresolved. The length of the CDR3 is 15 residues. Trimming left V 3 bases short and J 2 bases short, with 16 bases between. Per germline, CDR1 GTSNPN and CDR2 SVGIG (reference sequence). The DNA of the CDR3 is TGTGCCTGGAGGGCCGAGGTATGGGGAAACACTGAAGCTTTCTTT. Its translation is CAWRAEVWGNTEAFF.

V gene TRBV9 combines with J gene TRBJ2-1; possibly TRBD1 for D (6 bases). The CDR3 is 15 amino acids. V lost 0 bases and J lost 4, with 11 bases in between. Germline CDR1 is SGDLS and CDR2 is YYNGEE. The CDR3 region is CASSVGQGKYNEQFF. The CDR3 nucleotides read TGTGCCAGCAGCGTAGGTCAGGGGAAATACAATGAGCAGTTCTTC.

The V call is TRBV5-1, the J call TRBJ1-1; the D is unclear. CDR1 and CDR2 from the germline V gene are SGHRS and YFSETQ. V dropped 0 bases and J dropped 0 bases, with 6 bases sitting between them. CDR3 length equals 14 residues. DNA of the CDR3: TGCGCCAGCAGCTTGGGGGCGGTGAACACTGAAGCTTTCTTT. Protein: CASSLGAVNTEAFF.

By share, this clone counts as medium-sized (0.01 to 0.1%). The genes are TRBV6-5 and TRBJ1-1; D unresolved. CDR3 size: 14 residues. Germline values: CDR1 MNHEY, CDR2 SVGAGI. V shed 2 bases and J shed 4 bases, with 11 bases lying between them. CDR3 DNA sequence: TGTGCCAGCAGTTACAGCCAACGGGGCACTGAAGCTTTCTTT. It codes for CASSYSQRGTEAFF.

V usage is TRBV28 and J usage is TRBJ2-6; TRBD1 agrees at 9 bases. The junction had 4 bases not matched to a gene; V was cut back by 5 bases and J by 2 bases. Germline assignment: CDR1 MDHEN and CDR2 SYDVKM. The CDR3 extends over 16 amino acids. For the CDR3, the DNA is TGTGCCAGCAGTCCGACAGGGGGGGCTGGGGCCAACGTCCTGACTTTC. Translated: CASSPTGGAGANVLTF.

This sequence joins TRBV4-1 and TRBJ1-3; D is undetermined. Germline loops: CDR1 MGHRA, CDR2 YSYEKL. Trimming took off 1 base at V and 8 bases at J, with 6 bases between the two ends. CDR3 size: 12 residues. The CDR3 protein is CASSQGQDTIYF. The CDR3 region has the DNA TGCGCCAGCAGCCAAGGTCAGGACACCATATATTTT.

This clone has only a few counts. The chain is built from TRBV29-1 and TRBJ1-1, with TRBD1 matching 7 bases. V trimming: 6 bases; J trimming: 4 bases; junction bases outside the gene matches: 11. Germline CDR1 and CDR2: SQVTM and ANQGSEA. This CDR3 region has 14 residues. Here the CDR3 DNA reads TGCAGCGTCCCTAAGACAGGGTGGGGCACTGAAGCTTTCTTT. It codes for CSVPKTGWGTEAFF.

A few counts support this clone. V usage is TRBV4-3 and J usage is TRBJ2-3; 7 bases align to TRBD1. Trimming removed 1 base from V and 4 bases from J; junction bases left unmatched: 5. The length of the CDR3 is 15 residues. Germline assignment: CDR1 LGHNA and CDR2 YSLEER. The CDR3 spells CASSQGQGEADTQYF. The CDR3 coding sequence is TGCGCCAGCAGCCAAGGGCAGGGGGAAGCAGATACGCAGTATTTT.

The table lists this clone with a count of one. V gene TRBV6-1 combines with J gene TRBJ1-2; no firm D call. In germline, CDR1 is MNHNS, CDR2 SASEGT. The CDR3 consists of 13 residues. The V end was cut by 8 bases, the J end by 3 bases, with 13 bases between. The CDR3, as DNA: TGTGCCAGCGTGAAGGGAGGGTACTATGGCTACACCTTC. As protein: CASVKGGYYGYTF.

The rearrangement links TRBV18 to TRBJ1-4; D not resolved. Trimming took 0 bases from V and 8 from J, leaving 10 bases between them. Germline-derived CDR1 and CDR2 are KGHSH and LQKENI. This CDR3 contains 14 residues. The CDR3 reads CASSPPDEREKLFF. The CDR3 coding sequence is TGTGCCAGCTCACCACCGGACGAGCGGGAAAAACTGTTTTTT.

This clone has a handful of counts. The rearrangement joins TRBV4-1 to TRBJ1-4; TRBD1 matches 10 bases. The CDR3 has 17 residues. The ends lost 8 bases at V and 0 bases at J; junction bases unmatched: 9. Germline-derived CDR1 and CDR2 are MGHRA and YSYEKL. The CDR3 loop reads CASRGTGVGATNEKLFF. The DNA of the CDR3 is TGCGCCAGCCGCGGGACAGGGGTCGGGGCAACTAATGAAAAACTGTTTTTT.

The rearrangement links TRBV19 to TRBJ1-6, with D hard to call. Per the germline V gene, CDR1 is LNHDA and CDR2 is SQIVND (reference sequence). Trimming removed 4 bases from V and 3 bases from J, with 10 bases in between. This CDR3 contains 15 residues. CDR3 sequence (DNA): TGTGCCAGTAGTAGGACGGCCGACTATAATTCACCCCTCCACTTT. This gives the protein CASSRTADYNSPLHF.